The rows below give T cell receptor beta chains drawn from one sample of a study of CD8 T cells in Susac syndrome. TCRdb passed the immunoSEQ multiplex PCR reads through MiXCR, listing each CDR3 protein once. Seen here are about 150,000 distinct CDR3 sequences, roughly 95% observed once, and the top ten hold 0.14% to 0.15%. The sequencing sample was made of CD8+ T cells from PBMCs. These TCRs come from a human donor with multiple sclerosis. Each CDR3 is given with its conserved first and last residue. The D gene is left open where the match is weak. Some rows mark clone size as missing; the rest say once, few, many or name a class of expanded clone.

-,-,TRBV4-1,TRBJ2-2,TGCGCCAGCAGCTCCCTTACCCCGGGTACAGGGGAGCTGTTTTTT,CASSSLTPGTGELFF
-,-,TRBV12-3/TRBV12-4,TRBJ2-7,TGTGCCAGCAGTTTTAACGGGGACTACGAGCAGTACTTC,CASSFNGDYEQYF
-,-,TRBV20-1,TRBJ1-6,TGCAGTGCTCCACGGAGTCCAGGCCCTCTGAGAGAGGCCCTCCACTTT,CSAPRSPGPLREALHF
-,TRBD2,TRBV27,TRBJ2-1,TGTGCCAGCAGTTCCCTCGGGCGGGGGGGCCTCAATGAGCAGTTCTTC,CASSSLGRGGLNEQFF
-,TRBD2,TRBV29-1,TRBJ2-1,TGCAGCGTAGAACTAGCGGGGGACTACAATGAGCAGTTCTTC,CSVELAGDYNEQFF
once,-,TRBV6-2/TRBV6-3,TRBJ2-7,TGTGCCAGCAGTTACCTAGAATACGGGCAGTACTTC,CASSYLEYGQYF
-,-,TRBV5-1,TRBJ1-2,TGCGCCAGCGGGGAACAGAATGACAGGAACTATGGCTACACCTTC,CASGEQNDRNYGYTF
-,TRBD2,TRBV27,TRBJ2-1,TGTGCCAGCAGCCCCATTTGGGCGGGGGGAATCAATGAGCAGTTCTTC,CASSPIWAGGINEQFF
-,TRBD2,TRBV20-1,TRBJ2-3,TGCAGTGTCTCCAGGACTAGCGGGAGCACAGATACGCAGTATTTT,CSVSRTSGSTDTQYF
-,-,TRBV7-9,TRBJ2-5,TGTGCCAGCAGCCCGGGCAGCCAAGAGACCCAGTACTTC,CASSPGSQETQYF
-,TRBD2,TRBV4-1,TRBJ2-1,TGCGCCAGCAGCCTACAGAGCGGGGTTAATGAGCAGTTCTTC,CASSLQSGVNEQFF
-,-,TRBV5-4,TRBJ2-1,TGTGCCAGCAGCTTGGGGGCCACTACCCTCCCCAATGAGCAGTTCTTC,CASSLGATTLPNEQFF
-,-,TRBV27,TRBJ1-2,TGTGCCAGCAGTTTAGTGGCAGATCGGTACTATGGCTACACCTTC,CASSLVADRYYGYTF
-,TRBD1,TRBV12-3/TRBV12-4,TRBJ2-1,TGTGCCAGCAGTGAACAGGGGATCCCCTACAATGAGCAGTTCTTC,CASSEQGIPYNEQFF
-,TRBD2,TRBV29-1,TRBJ2-1,TGCAGCGTTGAAGACGGAGCGGGGGGGGTTCTGGATGAGCAGTTCTTC,CSVEDGAGGVLDEQFF
-,TRBD2,TRBV20-1,TRBJ2-7,TGCAGTGCCCGGACGGGGGGGTATCCCTACGAGCAGTACTTC,CSARTGGYPYEQYF
-,-,TRBV5-1,TRBJ2-7,TGCGCCAGCAAGTCTAGCGCCGGATCCTACGAGCAGTACTTC,CASKSSAGSYEQYF
-,-,TRBV29-1,TRBJ1-1,TGCAGCGTTGAATCGGGGTTCAACACTGAAGCTTTCTTT,CSVESGFNTEAFF
-,-,TRBV20-1,TRBJ2-1,TGCAGTGCTAGCGGGGTCAGCCTTAATGAGCAGTTCTTC,CSASGVSLNEQFF
-,-,TRBV11-2,TRBJ2-1,TGTGCCAGCAGCTTTTCACGGACCTACAATGAGCAGTTCTTC,CASSFSRTYNEQFF
-,-,TRBV27,TRBJ2-3,TGTGCCAGCAGATCCGGAGGCCGCACAGATACGCAGTATTTT,CASRSGGRTDTQYF
-,-,TRBV18,TRBJ1-1,TGTGCCAGCTCATTCCTTCCGATCGACCAAGTCACTGAAGCTTTCTTT,CASSFLPIDQVTEAFF
-,TRBD2,TRBV3-1,TRBJ2-1,TGTGCGGGGAGGGTGGGGGTGAACTACAATGAGCAGTTCTTC,CAGRVGVNYNEQFF
-,TRBD2,TRBV7-8,TRBJ2-1,TGTGCCAGCAGCTCCGCGGGGGGGAGCTCCTACAATGAGCAGTTCTTC,CASSSAGGSSYNEQFF
-,TRBD2,TRBV25-1,TRBJ2-4,TGTGCCAGCAGTGAAGAGCGGGGGGGAACCAAAAACATTCAGTACTTC,CASSEERGGTKNIQYF
-,TRBD1,TRBV4-1,TRBJ2-1,TGCGCCAGCAGCCAGAGCCGGGACAGCTCCTACAATGAGCAGTTCTTC,CASSQSRDSSYNEQFF
-,-,TRBV3-1,TRBJ2-7,TGTGCCAGCAGCCCAGGAATGGACTCCCTCTACGAGCAGTACTTC,CASSPGMDSLYEQYF
-,TRBD2,TRBV9,TRBJ2-1,TGTGCCAGCAGCCCCATAGCGGGGGGGCCATACAATGAGCAGTTCTTC,CASSPIAGGPYNEQFF
-,-,TRBV7-6,TRBJ2-7,TGTGCCAGCAGCAGCGAGGGAATGGCCTACGAGCAGTACTTC,CASSSEGMAYEQYF
once,TRBD1,TRBV7-9,TRBJ1-2,TGTGCCAGCAGCTTGGGACAGGGTCATGGCTACACCTTC,CASSLGQGHGYTF
once,-,TRBV29-1,TRBJ2-6,TGCAGCGTTGTAGGAGCGGCCCCTGGGGCCAACGTCCTGACTTTC,CSVVGAAPGANVLTF
-,-,TRBV16,TRBJ2-1,TGTGCCAGCAGCCAACGCCACAAGAACAATGAGCAGTTCTTC,CASSQRHKNNEQFF
-,-,TRBV6-5,TRBJ1-6,TGTGCCAGCAGTTACTCGGCCAGGGTAGGATCACCCCTCCACTTT,CASSYSARVGSPLHF
-,-,TRBV4-1,TRBJ2-1,TGCGCCAGCAGCCCTTTAGTGGTTCGCTCCTACAATGAGCAGTTCTTC,CASSPLVVRSYNEQFF
once,-,TRBV7-3,TRBJ2-1,TGTGCCAGCAGCTTAATAGGGACGCCAAATGAGCAGTTCTTC,CASSLIGTPNEQFF
-,TRBD2,TRBV15,TRBJ2-1,TGTGCCACCAGCGATGGGACTAACGGCGTGCGGAATGAGCAGTTCTTC,CATSDGTNGVRNEQFF
-,-,TRBV27,TRBJ2-3,TGTGCCAGCTCCGGGTATACGCAGTATTTT,CASSGYTQYF
-,-,TRBV12-3/TRBV12-4,TRBJ1-1,TGTGCCAGCAGGCTAAGGTCGGTAACTGAAGCTTTCTTT,CASRLRSVTEAFF
-,TRBD1,TRBV10-3,TRBJ2-3,TGTGCCACCTCGGACAGGGACACAGATACGCAGTATTTT,CATSDRDTDTQYF